The clone carrying this TCR beta chain turned up a few times. These data are taken from a study of patients and donors after allogeneic stem cell transplantation. There are 14 residues in the CDR3. Trimming removed 4 bases at V and 0 bases at J, with 10 bases between. Germline CDR1 SGHDT, CDR2 YYEEEE. In TCRdb, the RT-PCR reads were re-called with MiXCR into one record per CDR3 protein. The table lists 400,000 to 450,000 distinct CDR3 sequences, around 16% of them singletons. V is TRBV5-6 and J is TRBJ1-1; D is ambiguous. This sequence was found in a human donor who was either an allogeneic HSCT recipient or a stem cell or donor lymphocyte infusion donor (not recorded which). It is not recorded whose cells these are; they may come from a transplant donor. Sequencing was performed on blood, either unsorted or a sorted T cell fraction (not recorded which). CDR3 sequence reads: CASSVVQMNTEAFF. CDR3 DNA: TGTGCCAGCAGCGTCGTACAAATGAACACTGAAGCTTTCTTT.